A selection of T cell receptor beta chains follows, all from one sample in a study of human versus mouse CDR3 diversity and MHC coevolution. Profiled with immunoSEQ multiplex PCR; TCRdb holds only in-frame clones, not every one. This sample has 55,000 to 65,000 clones; just under 95% occur once, and the top ten carry over 15%. The sequencing input was naive CD4+ T cells from blood. The receptors shown here come from a person aged 55 to 69 in good health. Each CDR3 is given with its conserved first and last residue. The D gene is left open where the match is weak. Expanded clones are given a class, and other clones once, few, many or no size at all.

j_call v_call d_call clone_size cdr3_nt cdr3_aa
TRBJ2-5 TRBV30 TRBD2 . TGTGCCTGGAGTAACGGACTAGCGGGGCAAGAGACCCAGTACTTC CAWSNGLAGQETQYF
TRBJ2-1 TRBV5-1 TRBD2 . TGCGCCAGCAGCCAAATCTTGGGGGGAGGACTAGCGGGAGCTTCCTACAATGAGCAGTTCTTC CASSQILGGGLAGASYNEQFF
TRBJ2-7 TRBV29-1 TRBD1 . TGCAGCGTTGCGGATGACTATGGGGCAGGGGGCAGGTACGAGCAGTACTTC CSVADDYGAGGRYEQYF
TRBJ1-1 TRBV5-4 TRBD1 . TGTGCCAGCAGCGCGGGGGGACAGGGGGTGACTGAAGCTTTCTTT CASSAGGQGVTEAFF
TRBJ2-3 TRBV12-5 . once TGTGCTAGTGGTCCGAGTACAGATACGCAGTATTTT CASGPSTDTQYF
TRBJ2-7 TRBV28 . . TGTGCCACCTACCACAGGGTTAGCGAGCAGTACTTC CATYHRVSEQYF
TRBJ1-6 TRBV5-4 . . TGTGCCAGCAGCTTGGCTGAGGCTGGCTCCTATAATTCACCCCTCCACTTT CASSLAEAGSYNSPLHF
TRBJ2-7 TRBV30 TRBD2 . TGTGCCTGGGCTCCTCTTGGCGGGAGAGCCGGCGAGCAGTACTTC CAWAPLGGRAGEQYF
TRBJ2-7 TRBV5-5 . . TGTGCCAGCAGCTTGGAATCAGGCCCCACCTACGAGCAGTACTTC CASSLESGPTYEQYF
TRBJ1-4 TRBV7-9 TRBD1 few TGTGCCAGCAGCTTAGTGATCGGGCAGGGGGCCGAAAAACTGTTTTTT CASSLVIGQGAEKLFF
TRBJ1-3 TRBV5-6 . . TGTGCCAGCAGCTTGAATACAGGGAGCTCTGGAAACACCATATATTTT CASSLNTGSSGNTIYF
TRBJ2-7 TRBV18 . once TGTGCCAGCTCACCACAGGGGGGGATCTTTCCCTACGAGCAGTACTTC CASSPQGGIFPYEQYF
TRBJ2-3 TRBV23-1 . . TGCGCCAGCAGTCAATCGATGGCGGAAAGCACAGATACGCAGTATTTT CASSQSMAESTDTQYF
TRBJ2-2 TRBV30 TRBD2 . TGTGCCTGGAGTTTGGGAGGACTAGCGGGGTCCGGGGAGCTGTTTTTT CAWSLGGLAGSGELFF
TRBJ1-4 TRBV5-6 . . TGTGCCAGCAGCTTGACAGTTAATGAAAAACTGTTTTTT CASSLTVNEKLFF
TRBJ2-5 TRBV11-3 TRBD1 . TGTGCCAGCAGCTCAGGACAGGGTGCCGAGACCCAGTACTTC CASSSGQGAETQYF